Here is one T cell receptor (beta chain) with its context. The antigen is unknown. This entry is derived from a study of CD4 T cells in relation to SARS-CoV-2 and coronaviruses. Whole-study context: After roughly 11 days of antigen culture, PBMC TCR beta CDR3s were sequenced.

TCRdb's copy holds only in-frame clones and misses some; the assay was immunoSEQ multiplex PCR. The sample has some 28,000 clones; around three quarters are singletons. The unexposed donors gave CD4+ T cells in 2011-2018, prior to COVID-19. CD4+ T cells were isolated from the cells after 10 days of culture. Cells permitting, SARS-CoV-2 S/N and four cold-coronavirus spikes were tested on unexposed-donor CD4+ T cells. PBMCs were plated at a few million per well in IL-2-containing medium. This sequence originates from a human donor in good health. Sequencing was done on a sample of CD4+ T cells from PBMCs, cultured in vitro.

The CDR3 reads CASSLAGTGPYEQYF. CDR3 DNA sequence: TGTGCCAGCTCACTCGCCGGGACAGGACCCTACGAGCAGTACTTC. This rearrangement joins TRBV18 to TRBJ2-7; 8 bases line up with TRBD1. V trimming: 4 bases; J trimming: 2 bases; junction bases outside the gene matches: 7. The CDR3 consists of 15 residues. Germline V gives CDR1 KGHSH, CDR2 LQKENI.